The rows below give T cell receptor beta chains drawn from one sample of a study of shared clonotypes between healthy human individuals. Assay used: immunoSEQ multiplex PCR; TCRdb lists only in-frame clones, some missing. Altogether 2 million or so clones are present, about 95% being singletons, with the ten largest covering 1.1%. Source material: naive CD8+ T cells sorted from blood. These receptors all stem from a man between 18 and 35 years old in good health. Each CDR3 is given with its conserved first and last residue. The order of the fields is J gene, D gene, clone size, V gene, CDR3 protein, CDR3 DNA. A D gene is named only where the DNA matches it firmly. Clone size is given for some rows only: seen once, a few or many times, or a class if the clone is expanded.

>TRBJ1-1|-|-|TRBV20-1
CSAREGTEAFF
TGCAGTGCTAGAGAAGGCACTGAAGCTTTCTTT
>TRBJ2-5|TRBD2|-|TRBV5-4
CASSLAGRGQETQYF
TGTGCCAGCAGCTTGGCGGGGAGGGGCCAAGAGACCCAGTACTTC
>TRBJ1-5|-|-|TRBV4-1
CASSPRDLPNQPQHF
TGCGCCAGCAGCCCACGGGACTTACCTAATCAGCCCCAGCATTTT
>TRBJ2-5|TRBD1|-|TRBV27
CASSLVSGGETQYF
TGTGCCAGCAGTTTAGTGTCAGGGGGAGAGACCCAGTACTTC
>TRBJ2-4|TRBD1|-|TRBV6-1
CASFPDGTGVDIQYF
TGTGCCAGCTTCCCAGACGGGACAGGGGTAGACATTCAGTACTTC
>TRBJ1-5|-|-|TRBV6-5
CASRSTGLSNQPQHF
TGTGCCAGCAGATCGACGGGTCTTAGCAATCAGCCCCAGCATTTT
>TRBJ2-7|-|-|TRBV11-2
CASGPNSQGSYEQYF
TGTGCCAGCGGCCCAAACTCGCAGGGTTCCTACGAGCAGTACTTC
>TRBJ2-7|TRBD2|-|TRBV15
CATSRGRASGGNYEQYF
TGTGCCACCAGCAGAGGGAGAGCGAGCGGGGGTAACTACGAGCAGTACTTC
>TRBJ2-2|-|-|TRBV27
CASSQTGELFF
TGTGCCAGCAGTCAAACCGGGGAGCTGTTTTTT
>TRBJ1-2|-|few|TRBV4-1
CASSQDRGMGYGYTF
TGCGCCAGCAGCCAAGACAGGGGAATGGGGTATGGCTACACCTTC
>TRBJ1-2|-|-|TRBV7-9
CASSLSGSLDYGYTF
TGTGCCAGCAGCTTAAGCGGCAGTTTAGACTATGGCTACACCTTC
>TRBJ2-2|TRBD1|-|TRBV10-1
CASSESTGGESGELFF
TGCGCCAGCAGTGAGTCAACAGGGGGCGAGTCCGGGGAGCTGTTTTTT
>TRBJ2-3|TRBD2|-|TRBV7-3
CASSSSGGATDTQYF
TGTGCCAGCAGTTCTAGCGGGGGAGCCACAGATACGCAGTATTTT
>TRBJ2-7|TRBD1|-|TRBV7-9
CASSSGTDYEQYF
TGTGCCAGCAGCTCCGGGACAGACTACGAGCAGTACTTC
>TRBJ2-1|TRBD2|-|TRBV13
CASSLWTSGSRNEQFF
TGTGCCAGCAGCCTTTGGACTAGCGGGAGTAGAAATGAGCAGTTCTTC
>TRBJ1-2|TRBD1|-|TRBV11-2
CASSLAPGGHGYTF
TGTGCCAGCAGCTTAGCCCCAGGGGGTCATGGCTACACCTTC
>TRBJ2-7|TRBD2|once|TRBV30
CAWSVRGSGYEQYF
TGTGCCTGGAGTGTTCGCGGGAGCGGGTACGAGCAGTACTTC